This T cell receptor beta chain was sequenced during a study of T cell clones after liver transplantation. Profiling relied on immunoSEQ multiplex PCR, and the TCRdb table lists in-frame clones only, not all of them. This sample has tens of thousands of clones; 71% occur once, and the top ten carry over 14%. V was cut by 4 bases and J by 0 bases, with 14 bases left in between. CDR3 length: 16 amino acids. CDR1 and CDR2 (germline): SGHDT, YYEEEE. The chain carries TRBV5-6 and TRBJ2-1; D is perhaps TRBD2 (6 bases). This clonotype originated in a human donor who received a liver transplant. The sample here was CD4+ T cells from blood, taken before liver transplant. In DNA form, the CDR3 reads TGTGCCAGCAGCGTCCCGGGACTTAGCTCCTACAATGAGCAGTTCTTC. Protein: CASSVPGLSSYNEQFF.